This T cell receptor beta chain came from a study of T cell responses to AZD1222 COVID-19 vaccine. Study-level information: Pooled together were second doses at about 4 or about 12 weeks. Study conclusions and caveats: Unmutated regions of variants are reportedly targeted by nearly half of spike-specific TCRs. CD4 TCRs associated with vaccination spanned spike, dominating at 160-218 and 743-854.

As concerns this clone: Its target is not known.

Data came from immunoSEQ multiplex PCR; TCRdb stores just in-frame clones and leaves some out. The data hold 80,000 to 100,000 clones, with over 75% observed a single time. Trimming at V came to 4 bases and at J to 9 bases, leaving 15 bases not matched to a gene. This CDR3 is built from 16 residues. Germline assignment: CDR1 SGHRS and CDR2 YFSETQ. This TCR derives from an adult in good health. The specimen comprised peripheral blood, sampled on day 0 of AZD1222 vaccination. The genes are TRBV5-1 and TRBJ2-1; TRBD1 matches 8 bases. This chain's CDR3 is CASSPQGRGQLGEQFF. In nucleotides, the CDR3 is TGCGCCAGCAGCCCCCAGGGCAGGGGGCAGCTGGGTGAGCAGTTCTTC.